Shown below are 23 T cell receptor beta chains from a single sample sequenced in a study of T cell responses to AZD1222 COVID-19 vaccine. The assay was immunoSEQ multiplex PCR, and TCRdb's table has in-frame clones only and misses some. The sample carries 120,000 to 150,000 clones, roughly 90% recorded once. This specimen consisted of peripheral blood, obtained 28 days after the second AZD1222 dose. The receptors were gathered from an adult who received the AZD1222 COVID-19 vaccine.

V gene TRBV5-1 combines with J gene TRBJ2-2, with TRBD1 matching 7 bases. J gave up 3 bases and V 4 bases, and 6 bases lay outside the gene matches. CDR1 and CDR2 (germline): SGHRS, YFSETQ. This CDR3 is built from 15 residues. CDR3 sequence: CASSPFDRDTGELFF. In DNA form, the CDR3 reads TGCGCCAGCAGCCCTTTTGACAGGGACACCGGGGAGCTGTTTTTT.

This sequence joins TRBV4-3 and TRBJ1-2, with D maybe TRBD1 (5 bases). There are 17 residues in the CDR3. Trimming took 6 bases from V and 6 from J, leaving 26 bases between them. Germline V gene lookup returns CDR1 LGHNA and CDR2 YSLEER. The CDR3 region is CASSDTRGAGLIDGYTF. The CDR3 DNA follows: TGCGCCAGCAGTGATACCCGCGGGGCAGGGTTGATCGATGGCTACACCTTC.

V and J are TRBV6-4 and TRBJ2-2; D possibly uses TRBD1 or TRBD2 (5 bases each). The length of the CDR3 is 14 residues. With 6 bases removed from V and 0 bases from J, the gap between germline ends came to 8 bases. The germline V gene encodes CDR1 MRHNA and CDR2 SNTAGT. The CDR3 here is CASRGTANTGELFF. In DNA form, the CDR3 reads TGTGCCAGCAGAGGGACGGCGAACACCGGGGAGCTGTTTTTT.

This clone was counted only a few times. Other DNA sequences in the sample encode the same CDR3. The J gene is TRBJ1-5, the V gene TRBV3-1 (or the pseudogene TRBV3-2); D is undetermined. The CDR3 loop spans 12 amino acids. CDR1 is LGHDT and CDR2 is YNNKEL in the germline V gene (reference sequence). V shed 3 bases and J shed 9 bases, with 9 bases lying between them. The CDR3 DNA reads TGTGCCAGCAGCCAGGGAGGTGGGCCCCAGCATTTT. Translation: CASSQGGGPQHF.

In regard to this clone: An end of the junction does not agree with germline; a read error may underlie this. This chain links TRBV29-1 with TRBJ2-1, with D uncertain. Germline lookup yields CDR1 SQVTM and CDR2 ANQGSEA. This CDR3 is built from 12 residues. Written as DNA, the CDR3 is TGCAGCGTTGAGGTCGTAGTCGATGAGCAGCTCTTC. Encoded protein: CSVEVVVDEQLF.

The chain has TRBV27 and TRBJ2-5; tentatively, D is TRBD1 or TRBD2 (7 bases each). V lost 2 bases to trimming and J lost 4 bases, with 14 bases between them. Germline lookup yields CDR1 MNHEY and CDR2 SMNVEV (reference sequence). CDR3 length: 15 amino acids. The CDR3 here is CASSLQGEGGETQYF. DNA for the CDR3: TGTGCCAGCAGTTTACAGGGGGAGGGAGGAGAGACCCAGTACTTC.

CDR3 DNA: TGTGCCAGCAGTTTGGGACGGGCGAGCTCCTATAATTCACCCCTCCACTTT. It codes for CASSLGRASSYNSPLHF. This chain uses TRBV27 with TRBJ1-6; D is perhaps TRBD1 (5 bases). Trimming took 3 bases from V and 0 from J, leaving 12 bases between them. Per the germline V gene, CDR1 is MNHEY and CDR2 is SMNVEV (reference sequence). The CDR3 sequence is 17 residues long.

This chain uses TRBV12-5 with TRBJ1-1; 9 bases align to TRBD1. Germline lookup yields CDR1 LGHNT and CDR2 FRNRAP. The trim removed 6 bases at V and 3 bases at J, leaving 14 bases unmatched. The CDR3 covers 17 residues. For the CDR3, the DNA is TGTGCTAGTGGCCGGACGGGACAGGGTATATCGTACACTGAAGCTTTCTTT. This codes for CASGRTGQGISYTEAFF.

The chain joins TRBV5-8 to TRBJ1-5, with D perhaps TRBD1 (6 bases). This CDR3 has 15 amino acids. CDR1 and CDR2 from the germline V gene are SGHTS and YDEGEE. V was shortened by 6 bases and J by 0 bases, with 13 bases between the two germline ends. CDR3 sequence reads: CASNRGPGSNQPQHF. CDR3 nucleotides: TGTGCCAGCAACCGGGGGCCGGGTAGCAATCAGCCCCAGCATTTT. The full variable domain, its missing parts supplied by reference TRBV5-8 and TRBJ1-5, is EAGVTQSPTHLIKTRGQQATLRCSPISGHTSVYWYQQALGLGLQFLLWYDEGEERNRGNFPPRFSGRQFPNYSSELNVNALELEDSALYLCASNRGPGSNQPQHFGDGTRLSIL.

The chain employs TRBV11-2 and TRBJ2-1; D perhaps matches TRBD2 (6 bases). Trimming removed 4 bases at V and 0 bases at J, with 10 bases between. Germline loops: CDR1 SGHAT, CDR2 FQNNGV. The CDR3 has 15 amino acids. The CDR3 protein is CASSSSASSYNEQFF. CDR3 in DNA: TGTGCCAGCAGCTCTAGCGCGAGCTCCTACAATGAGCAGTTCTTC.

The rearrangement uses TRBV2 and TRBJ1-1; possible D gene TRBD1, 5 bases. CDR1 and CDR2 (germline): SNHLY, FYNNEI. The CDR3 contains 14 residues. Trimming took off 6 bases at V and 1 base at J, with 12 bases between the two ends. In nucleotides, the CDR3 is TGTGCCAGCAGAACCGGGACGGGGAACACTGAAGCTTTCTTT. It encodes CASRTGTGNTEAFF.

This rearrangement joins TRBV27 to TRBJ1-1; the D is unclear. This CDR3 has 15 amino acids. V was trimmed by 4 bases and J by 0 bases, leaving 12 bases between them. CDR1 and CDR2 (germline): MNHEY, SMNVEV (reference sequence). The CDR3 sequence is CASSWGGFLNTEAFF. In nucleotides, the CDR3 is TGTGCCAGCAGTTGGGGAGGGTTCCTGAACACTGAAGCTTTCTTT.

The CDR3 loop reads CASSYGTGIDQPQHF. The CDR3 DNA follows: TGTGCCAGCAGTTACGGAACAGGGATCGATCAGCCCCAGCATTTT. This chain joins TRBV6-2 or TRBV6-3 and TRBJ1-5, with a tentative D call TRBD1 (6 bases). Germline CDR1 and CDR2: MNHEY and SVGEGT. The length of the CDR3 is 15 residues. The germline V and J ends were trimmed by 2 bases and 5 bases, with 13 bases remaining between them.

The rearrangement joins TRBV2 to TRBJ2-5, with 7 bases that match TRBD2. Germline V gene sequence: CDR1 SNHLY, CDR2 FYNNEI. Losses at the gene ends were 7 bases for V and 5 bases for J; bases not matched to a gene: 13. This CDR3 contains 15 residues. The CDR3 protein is CASIDGREEEETQYF. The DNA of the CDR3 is TGTGCCAGCATTGACGGTCGGGAGGAGGAGGAGACCCAGTACTTC.

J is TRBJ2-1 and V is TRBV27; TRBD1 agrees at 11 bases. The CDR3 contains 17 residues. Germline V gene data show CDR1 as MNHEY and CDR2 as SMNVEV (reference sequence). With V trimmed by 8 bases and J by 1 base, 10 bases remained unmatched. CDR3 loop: CASAPRTGGASYNEQFF. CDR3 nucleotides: TGTGCCAGCGCCCCCCGGACAGGGGGCGCATCCTACAATGAGCAGTTCTTC.

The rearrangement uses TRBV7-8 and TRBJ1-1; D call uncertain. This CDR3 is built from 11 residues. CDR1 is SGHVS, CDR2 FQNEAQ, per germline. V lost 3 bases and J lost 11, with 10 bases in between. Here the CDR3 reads CASSLRLTAFF. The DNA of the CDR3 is TGTGCCAGCAGCTTGAGACTGACCGCTTTCTTT.

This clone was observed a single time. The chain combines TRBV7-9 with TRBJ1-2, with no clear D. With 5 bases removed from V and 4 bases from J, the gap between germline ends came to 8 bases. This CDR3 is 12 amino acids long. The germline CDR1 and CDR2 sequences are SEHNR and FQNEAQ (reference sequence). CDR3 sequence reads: CASSPGGYGYTF. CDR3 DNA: TGTGCCAGCAGCCCTGGAGGCTATGGCTACACCTTC.

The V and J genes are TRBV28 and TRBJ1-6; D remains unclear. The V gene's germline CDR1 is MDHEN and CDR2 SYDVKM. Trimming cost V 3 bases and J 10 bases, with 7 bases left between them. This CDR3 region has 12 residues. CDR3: CASSLIGSPLHF. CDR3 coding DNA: TGTGCCAGCAGTTTGATCGGATCACCCCTCCACTTT.

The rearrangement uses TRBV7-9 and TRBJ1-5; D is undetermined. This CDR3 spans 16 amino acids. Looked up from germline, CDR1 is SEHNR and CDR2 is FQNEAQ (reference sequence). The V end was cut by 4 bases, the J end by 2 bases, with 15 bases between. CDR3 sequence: CASSYQSAGGNQPQHF. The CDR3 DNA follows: TGTGCCAGCAGCTATCAAAGTGCAGGCGGCAATCAGCCCCAGCATTTT. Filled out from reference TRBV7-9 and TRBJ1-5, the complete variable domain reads DTGVSQNPRHKITKRGQNVTFRCDPISEHNRLYWYRQTLGQGPEFLTYFQNEAQLEKSRLLSDRFSAERPKGSFSTLEIQRTEQGDSAMYLCASSYQSAGGNQPQHFGDGTRLSIL.

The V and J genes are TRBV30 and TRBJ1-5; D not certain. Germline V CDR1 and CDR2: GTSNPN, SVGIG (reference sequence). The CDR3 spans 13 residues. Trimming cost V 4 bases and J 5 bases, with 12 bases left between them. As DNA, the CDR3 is TGTGCCTGGAACGCCCGGGGAGATCAGCCCCAGCATTTT. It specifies CAWNARGDQPQHF.

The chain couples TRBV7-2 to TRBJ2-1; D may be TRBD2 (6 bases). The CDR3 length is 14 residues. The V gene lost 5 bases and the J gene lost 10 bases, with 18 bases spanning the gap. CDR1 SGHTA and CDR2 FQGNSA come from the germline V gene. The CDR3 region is CASSPPPGRTEQFF. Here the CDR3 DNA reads TGTGCCAGCAGCCCGCCCCCCGGGAGAACAGAGCAGTTCTTC.

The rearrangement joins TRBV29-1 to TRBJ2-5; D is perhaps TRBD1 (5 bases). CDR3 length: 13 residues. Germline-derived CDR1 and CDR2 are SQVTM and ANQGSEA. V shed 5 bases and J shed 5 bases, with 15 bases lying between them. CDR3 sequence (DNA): TGCAGCGTTCCCCAGGGTTATAAGGAGACCCAGTACTTC. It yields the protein CSVPQGYKETQYF.

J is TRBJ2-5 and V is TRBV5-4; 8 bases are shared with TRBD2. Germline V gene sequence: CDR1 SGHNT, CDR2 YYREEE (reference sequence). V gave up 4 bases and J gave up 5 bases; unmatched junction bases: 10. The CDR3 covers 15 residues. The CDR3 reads CASSAFPGGRETQYF. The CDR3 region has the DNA TGTGCCAGCAGCGCCTTTCCGGGGGGGCGCGAGACCCAGTACTTC.